The present entry profiles one T cell receptor (beta chain) with its context. These data come from a study of blood T cell repertoires in COVID-19. Assay: immunoSEQ multiplex PCR; the TCRdb copy retains only in-frame clones and omits some. The profile shows some 260,000 clones, around four fifths of them singletons. The CDR3 is 15 residues long. CDR1 and CDR2 (germline): SSHAT, FNYEAQ (reference sequence). The trim removed 5 bases at V and 5 bases at J, leaving 7 bases unmatched. The rearrangement uses TRBV7-7 and TRBJ2-5; TRBD2 matches at 11 bases. Sequenced: PBMCs or T cells enriched from blood (not recorded which). The sequence was obtained from a man younger than 40 with acute COVID-19. CDR3 loop: CASSLSGGAFETQYF. The CDR3 nucleotides read TGTGCCAGCAGCCTTAGCGGGGGGGCTTTTGAGACCCAGTACTTC.